This T cell receptor beta chain stems from a study of CD8+ T cells in alopecia areata (dated by TCRdb to 2016 to 2019). Study-level background: Treated patients were enrolled in an open-label pilot trial of oral tofacitinib at 5 to 10 mg twice daily for moderate-to-severe alopecia areata. Patients stayed on tofacitinib for 6 to 18 months and then had 6 months of follow-up off drug so that delayed response and recurrence could be assessed. High-throughput TCRbeta sequencing was used to examine T cell clonal expansion in alopecia areata in both the C3H/HeJ mouse model and human patients. On the human side, TCRbeta sequencing was run on scalp tissue and on sorted CD4+ and CD8+ peripheral blood T cells from healthy controls and from alopecia areata patients with either patchy or totalis/universalis disease. Tofacitinib-treated patients had biopsies at baseline and at 4 and 24 weeks of treatment, with a later scalp biopsy in several patients. Scalp clonality was compared across normal scalp (n=4), patchy alopecia areata scalp (n=8), and alopecia totalis/universalis scalp (n=8). RNA was extracted with the PAXgene miRNA kit for fixed scalp, the miRNeasy kit for PBMCs, and the RNeasy kit for mouse skin. Amplification of TCRbeta CDR3 regions was done by immunoSEQ multiplex PCR using 35 Vbeta forward primers and 13 Jbeta reverse primers.

The paper's findings and limits, for the study overall: Shared TCR sequences between patients were less evident than in mice, which may be partly attributable to HLA diversity in the patient population. Compared with normal scalp, lesional scalp, particularly in alopecia totalis/universalis, had higher clonality and more expanded CD8+ clones, which suggests antigenic drive. Scalp TCR repertoire analysis is complicated because resident alphabeta T cells in normal human skin are also sequenced, whereas mouse skin is dominated by gammadelta T cells.

The intended sense of this specimen's time point label: baseline before oral tofacitinib. Peripheral blood and lesional scalp punch biopsies were obtained from patients with alopecia areata. After PBMCs were isolated by density centrifugation and stained for CD3, CD4 and CD8, a FACSAria was used to sort CD4+ and CD8+ T cells. Library creation used the immunoSEQ multiplex PCR assay. RNA was extracted from all samples and reverse transcribed into cDNA, which served as template for TCR sequencing. SuperScript III was used to make first-strand cDNA, primed with a 2:1 mix of oligo-dT and random hexamers. Amplification bias was assessed with a synthetic immune receptor repertoire, and residual bias was removed computationally. The study's own analysis went as follows. Raw reads were preprocessed to remove errors, and CDR3 was defined by IMGT conventions from the conserved cysteine to phenylalanine. To get clonality, Shannon entropy was normalized by log2 of the number of productive unique TCRs and the result was subtracted from 1. Whether each scalp clone was CD4 or CD8 was inferred by checking scalp TCRbeta sequences against the CD4 and CD8 repertoires from sorted blood. Held by TCRdb, this immuneACCESS table contains in-frame sequences only and omits some clones. Under half of the omission traces to an unresolved V gene where checked; the cause of the rest is unknown. Clonal size and the V and J genes are those of that table, whereas D and trimming came from the DNA. A total of hundreds of thousands of clones appear in this sample, around three fifths of them only once. The leading ten clones occupy 0.45% of the sample.

To note about this clone: Its specific antigen is unknown. Base qualities are not recorded, but no much larger clone differs from it by a single base.

The germline V gene gives CDR1 as SQVTM and CDR2 as ANQGSEA. There are 12 amino acids in the CDR3, from cysteine to phenylalanine inclusive. Of all the DNA, just the CDR3 is kept, 36 bases in frame from base 1. Between the V and J ends, shortened by 4 bases and 6 bases respectively, the junction contains 12 bases. The sample consisted of CD4+ T cells sorted from blood, taken at week 0. Recombination linked TRBV29-1 to TRBJ1-1; the D gene identity is not certain. The origin of this receptor is a human donor with alopecia areata. The CDR3 protein: CSVAAHGAEAFF. The sequenced DNA: TGCAGCGTTGCGGCCCATGGGGCTGAAGCTTTCTTT.